This entry is about one TCR beta chain. Some clones are missing from TCRdb's copy, which holds only in-frame ones; the method was immunoSEQ multiplex PCR. The sample records some 30,000 clones, about 90% being singletons. The data derive from a study of OX40 agonist ivuxolimab in advanced cancers. This CDR3 spans 16 amino acids. Germline CDR1 SGHDN, CDR2 FVKESK. Losses at the gene ends were 0 bases for V and 5 bases for J; bases not matched to a gene: 3. Blood was sampled at baseline, cycle 4 day 1, and cycle 7 day 1. The chain joins TRBV14 to TRBJ1-4, with 10 bases matching TRBD1. The specimen comprised CD4+ or CD8+ T cells sorted from blood, sampled in a trial of the OX40 agonist ivuxolimab. This TCR was recovered from an adult with an advanced solid tumor such as melanoma, head and neck, liver or kidney cancer. The CDR3 is CASSQDWGQGNEKLFF. As DNA, the CDR3 is TGTGCCAGCAGCCAAGATTGGGGACAGGGGAATGAAAAACTGTTTTTT.